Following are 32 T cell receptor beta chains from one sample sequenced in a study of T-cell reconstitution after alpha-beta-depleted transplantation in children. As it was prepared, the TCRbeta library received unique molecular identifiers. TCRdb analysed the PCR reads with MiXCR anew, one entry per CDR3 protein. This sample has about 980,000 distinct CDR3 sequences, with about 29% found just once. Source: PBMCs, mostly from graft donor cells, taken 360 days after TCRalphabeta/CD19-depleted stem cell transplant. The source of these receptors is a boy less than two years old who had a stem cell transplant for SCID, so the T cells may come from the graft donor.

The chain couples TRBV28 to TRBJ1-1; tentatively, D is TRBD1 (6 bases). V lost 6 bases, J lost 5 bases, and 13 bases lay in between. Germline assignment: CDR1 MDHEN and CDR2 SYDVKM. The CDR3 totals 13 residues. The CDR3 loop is CASRGRGRTEAFF. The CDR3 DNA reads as TGTGCCAGCAGAGGGAGGGGGAGGACTGAAGCTTTCTTT.

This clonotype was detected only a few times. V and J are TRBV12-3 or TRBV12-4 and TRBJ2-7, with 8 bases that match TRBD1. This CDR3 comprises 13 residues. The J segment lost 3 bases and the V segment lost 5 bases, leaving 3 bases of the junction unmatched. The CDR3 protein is CASSHTGGYEQYF. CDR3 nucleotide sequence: TGTGCCAGCAGTCATACAGGGGGCTACGAGCAGTACTTC.

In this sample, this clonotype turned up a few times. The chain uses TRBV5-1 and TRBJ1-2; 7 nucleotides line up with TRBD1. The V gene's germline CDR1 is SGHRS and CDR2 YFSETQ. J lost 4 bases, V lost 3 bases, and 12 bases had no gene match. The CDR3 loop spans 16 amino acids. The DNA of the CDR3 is TGCGCCAGCAGCTCACGGGACAGAACACCAGGCTATGGCTACACCTTC. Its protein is CASSSRDRTPGYGYTF. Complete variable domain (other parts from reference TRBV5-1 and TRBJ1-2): KAGVTQTPRYLIKTRGQQVTLSCSPISGHRSVSWYQQTPGQGLQFLFEYFSETQRNKGNFPGRFSGRQFSNSRSEMNVSTLELGDSALYLCASSSRDRTPGYGYTFGSGTRLTVV.

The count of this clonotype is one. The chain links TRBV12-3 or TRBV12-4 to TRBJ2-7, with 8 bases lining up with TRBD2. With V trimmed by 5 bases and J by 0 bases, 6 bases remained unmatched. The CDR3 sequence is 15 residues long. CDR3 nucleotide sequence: TGTGCCAGCAGTCCCCGGGGGGGCCTCTCCTACGAGCAGTACTTC. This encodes CASSPRGGLSYEQYF.

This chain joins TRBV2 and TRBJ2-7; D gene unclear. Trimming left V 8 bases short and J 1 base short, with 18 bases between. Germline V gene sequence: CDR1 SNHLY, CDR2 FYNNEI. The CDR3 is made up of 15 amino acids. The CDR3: CASAYKVKESYEQYF. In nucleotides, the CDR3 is TGTGCCAGCGCTTACAAGGTGAAAGAATCCTACGAGCAGTACTTC.

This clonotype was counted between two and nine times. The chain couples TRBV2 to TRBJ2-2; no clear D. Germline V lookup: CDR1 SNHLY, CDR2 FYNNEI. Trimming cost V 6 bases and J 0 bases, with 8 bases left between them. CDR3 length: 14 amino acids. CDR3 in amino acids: CASRPWANTGELFF. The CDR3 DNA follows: TGTGCCAGCAGACCTTGGGCGAACACCGGGGAGCTGTTTTTT. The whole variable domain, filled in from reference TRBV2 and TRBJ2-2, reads EPEVTQTPSHQVTQMGQEVILRCVPISNHLYFYWYRQILGQKVEFLVSFYNNEISEKSEIFDDQFSVERPDGSNFTLKIRSTKLEDSAMYFCASRPWANTGELFFGEGSRLTVL.

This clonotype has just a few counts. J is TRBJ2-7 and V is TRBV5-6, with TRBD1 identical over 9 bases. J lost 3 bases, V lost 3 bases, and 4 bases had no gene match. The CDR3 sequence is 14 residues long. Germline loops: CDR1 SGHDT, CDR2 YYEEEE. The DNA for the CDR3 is TGTGCCAGCAGCTGGGGACAGGGCCTCTACGAGCAGTACTTC. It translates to CASSWGQGLYEQYF.

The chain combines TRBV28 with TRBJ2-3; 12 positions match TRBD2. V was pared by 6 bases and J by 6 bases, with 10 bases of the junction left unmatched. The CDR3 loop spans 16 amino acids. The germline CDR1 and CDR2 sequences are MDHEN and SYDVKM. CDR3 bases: TGTGCCAGCAGCCTTCTGACTAGCGGGGGAGGCGATACGCAGTATTTT. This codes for CASSLLTSGGGDTQYF.

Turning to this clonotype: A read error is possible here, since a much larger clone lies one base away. CDR3 DNA sequence: TGTGCCAGCAGTTTAGGGGACTGGGAGACCCAGTACTTC. This encodes CASSLGDWETQYF. The chain employs TRBV28 and TRBJ2-5; tentatively, D is TRBD2 (6 bases). Deletions cut 2 bases from V and 5 bases from J, with 9 bases between. Per germline, CDR1 MDHEN and CDR2 SYDVKM. CDR3 length equals 13 residues.

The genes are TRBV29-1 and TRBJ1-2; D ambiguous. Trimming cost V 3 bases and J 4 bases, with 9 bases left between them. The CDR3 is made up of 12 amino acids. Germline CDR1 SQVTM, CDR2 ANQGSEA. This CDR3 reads CSVDGQIYGYTF. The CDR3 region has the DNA TGCAGCGTTGATGGGCAGATCTATGGCTACACCTTC.

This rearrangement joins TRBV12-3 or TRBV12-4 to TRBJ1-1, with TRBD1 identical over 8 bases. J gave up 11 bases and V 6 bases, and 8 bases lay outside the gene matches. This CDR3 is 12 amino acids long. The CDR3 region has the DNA TGTGCCAGCAGATCGAACAGGGGGAATGCTTTCTTT. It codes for CASRSNRGNAFF.

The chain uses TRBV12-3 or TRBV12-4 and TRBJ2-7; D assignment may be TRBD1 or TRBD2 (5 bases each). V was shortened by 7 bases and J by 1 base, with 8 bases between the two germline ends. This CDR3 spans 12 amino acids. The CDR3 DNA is TGTGCCAGCATGGGGGAATCCTACGAGCAGTACTTC. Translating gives CASMGESYEQYF.

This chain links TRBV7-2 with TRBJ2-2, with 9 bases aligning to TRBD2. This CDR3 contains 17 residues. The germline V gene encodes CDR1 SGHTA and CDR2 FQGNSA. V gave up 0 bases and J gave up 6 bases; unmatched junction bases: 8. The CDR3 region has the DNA TGTGCCAGCAGCTTAGCGCTGCTAGCGGGGTATGCCGGGGAGCTGTTTTTT. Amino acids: CASSLALLAGYAGELFF.

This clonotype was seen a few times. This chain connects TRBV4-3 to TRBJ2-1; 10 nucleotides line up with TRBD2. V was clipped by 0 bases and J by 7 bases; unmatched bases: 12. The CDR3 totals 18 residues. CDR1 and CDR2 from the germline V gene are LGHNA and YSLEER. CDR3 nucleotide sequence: TGCGCCAGCAGCCAAGACCCTAGGAGCCTAGCGGGGGAGAATGAGCAGTTCTTC. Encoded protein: CASSQDPRSLAGENEQFF.

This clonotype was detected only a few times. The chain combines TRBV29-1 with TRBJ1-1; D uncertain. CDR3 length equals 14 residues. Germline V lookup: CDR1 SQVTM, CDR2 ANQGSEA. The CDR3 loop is CSSVSGPLNTEAFF. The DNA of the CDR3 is TGCAGTTCCGTGAGCGGACCTCTGAACACTGAAGCTTTCTTT.

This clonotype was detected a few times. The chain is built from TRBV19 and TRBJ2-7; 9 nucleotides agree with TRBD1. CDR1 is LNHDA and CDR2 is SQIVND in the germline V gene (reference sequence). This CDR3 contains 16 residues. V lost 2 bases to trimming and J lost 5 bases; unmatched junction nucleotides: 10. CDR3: CASSIWGRTGAHEQYF. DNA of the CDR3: TGTGCCAGTAGTATATGGGGGAGGACAGGGGCCCACGAGCAGTACTTC. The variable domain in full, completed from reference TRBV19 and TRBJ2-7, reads DGGITQSPKYLFRKEGQNVTLSCEQNLNHDAMYWYRQDPGQGLRLIYYSQIVNDFQKGDIAEGYSVSREKKESFPLTVTSAQKNPTAFYLCASSIWGRTGAHEQYFGPGTRLTVT.

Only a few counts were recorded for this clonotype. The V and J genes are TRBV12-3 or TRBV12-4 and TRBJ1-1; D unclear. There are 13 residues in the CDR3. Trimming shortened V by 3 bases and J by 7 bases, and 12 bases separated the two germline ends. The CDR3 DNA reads TGTGCCAGCAGTTTTTCTTGGGCGAGTGAAGCTTTCTTT. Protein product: CASSFSWASEAFF.

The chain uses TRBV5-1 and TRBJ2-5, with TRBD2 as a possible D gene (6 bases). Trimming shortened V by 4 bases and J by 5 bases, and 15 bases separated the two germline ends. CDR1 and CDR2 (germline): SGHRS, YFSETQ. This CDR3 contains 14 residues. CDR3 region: CASSLGGGTETQYF. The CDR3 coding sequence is TGCGCCAGCAGCCTCGGTGGGGGGACGGAGACCCAGTACTTC.

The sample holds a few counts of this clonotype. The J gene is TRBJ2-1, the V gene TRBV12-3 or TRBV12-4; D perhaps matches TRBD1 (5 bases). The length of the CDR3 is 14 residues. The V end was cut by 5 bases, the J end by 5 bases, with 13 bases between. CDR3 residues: CASSQSRGHNEQFF. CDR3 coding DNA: TGTGCCAGCAGTCAAAGTAGGGGCCACAATGAGCAGTTCTTC.

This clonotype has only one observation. CDR3 DNA: TGTGCCAGCAGCCGACAGGGAACTCCTAGCACAGATACGCAGTATTTT. Amino acids: CASSRQGTPSTDTQYF. The rearrangement joins TRBV5-5 to TRBJ2-3; 7 bases agree with TRBD1. CDR1 and CDR2 from the germline V gene are SGHKS and YYEKEE (reference sequence). The V gene end was trimmed by 4 bases and the J gene end by 0 bases; junction bases not matched to a gene: 8. The CDR3 contains 16 residues.

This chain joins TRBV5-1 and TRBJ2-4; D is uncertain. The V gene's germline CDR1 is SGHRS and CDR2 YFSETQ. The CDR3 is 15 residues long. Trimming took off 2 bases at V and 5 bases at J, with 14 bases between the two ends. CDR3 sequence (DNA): TGCGCCAGCAGCTTCACCCAGACTGGGGAAAACATTCAGTACTTC. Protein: CASSFTQTGENIQYF.

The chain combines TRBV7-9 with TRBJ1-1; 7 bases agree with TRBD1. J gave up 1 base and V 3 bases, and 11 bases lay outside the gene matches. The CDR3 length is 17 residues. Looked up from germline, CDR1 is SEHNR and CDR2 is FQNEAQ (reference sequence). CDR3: CASSFLPFRQGNTEAFF. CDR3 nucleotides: TGTGCCAGCAGCTTCCTACCGTTCCGACAGGGGAACACTGAAGCTTTCTTT.

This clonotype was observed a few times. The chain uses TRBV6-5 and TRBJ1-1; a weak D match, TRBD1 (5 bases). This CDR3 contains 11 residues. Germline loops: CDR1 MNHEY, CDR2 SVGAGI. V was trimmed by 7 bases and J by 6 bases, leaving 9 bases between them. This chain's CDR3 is CASTGAAEAFF. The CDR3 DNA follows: TGTGCCAGCACCGGGGCAGCTGAAGCTTTCTTT.

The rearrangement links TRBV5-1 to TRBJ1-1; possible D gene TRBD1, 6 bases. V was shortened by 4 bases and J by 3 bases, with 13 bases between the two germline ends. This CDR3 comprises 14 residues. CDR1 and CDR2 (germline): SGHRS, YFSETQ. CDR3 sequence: CASSVQGPDTEAFF. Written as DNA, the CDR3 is TGCGCCAGCAGCGTACAGGGCCCGGACACTGAAGCTTTCTTT.

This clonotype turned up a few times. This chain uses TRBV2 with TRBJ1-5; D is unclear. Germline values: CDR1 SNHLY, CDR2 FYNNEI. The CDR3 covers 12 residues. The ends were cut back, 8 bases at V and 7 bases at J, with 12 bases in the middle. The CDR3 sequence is CASGVGPQPQHF. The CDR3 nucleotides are TGTGCCAGCGGCGTAGGGCCGCAGCCCCAGCATTTT. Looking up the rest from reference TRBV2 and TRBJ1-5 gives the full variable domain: EPEVTQTPSHQVTQMGQEVILRCVPISNHLYFYWYRQILGQKVEFLVSFYNNEISEKSEIFDDQFSVERPDGSNFTLKIRSTKLEDSAMYFCASGVGPQPQHFGDGTRLSIL.

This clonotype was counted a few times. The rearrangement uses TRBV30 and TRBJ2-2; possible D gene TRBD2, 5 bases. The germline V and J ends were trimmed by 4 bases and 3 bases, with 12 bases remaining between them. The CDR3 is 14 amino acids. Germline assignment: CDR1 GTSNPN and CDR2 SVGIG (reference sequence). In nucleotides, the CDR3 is TGTGCCTGGAAACTCGGAGGCTACACCGGGGAGCTGTTTTTT. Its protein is CAWKLGGYTGELFF.

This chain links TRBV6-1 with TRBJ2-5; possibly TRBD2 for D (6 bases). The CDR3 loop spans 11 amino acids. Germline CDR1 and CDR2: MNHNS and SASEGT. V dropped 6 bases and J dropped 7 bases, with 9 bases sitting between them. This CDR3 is CASSGEATQYF. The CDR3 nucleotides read TGTGCCAGCAGCGGGGAGGCGACCCAGTACTTC.

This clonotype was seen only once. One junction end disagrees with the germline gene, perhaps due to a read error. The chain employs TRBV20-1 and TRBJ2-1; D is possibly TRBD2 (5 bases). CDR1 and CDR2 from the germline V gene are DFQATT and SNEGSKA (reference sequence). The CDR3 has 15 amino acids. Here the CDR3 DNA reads TGCTGTGCTAGAGTTTCGGCTAGCTTATACAATGAGCAGTTCTTC. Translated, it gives CCARVSASLYNEQFF.

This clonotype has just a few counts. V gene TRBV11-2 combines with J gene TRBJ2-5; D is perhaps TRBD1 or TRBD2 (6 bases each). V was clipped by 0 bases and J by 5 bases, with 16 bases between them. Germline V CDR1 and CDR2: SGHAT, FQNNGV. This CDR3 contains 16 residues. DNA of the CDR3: TGTGCCAGCAGCTTAGAACAATGGGGGGCTCGGGAGACCCAGTACTTC. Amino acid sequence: CASSLEQWGARETQYF.

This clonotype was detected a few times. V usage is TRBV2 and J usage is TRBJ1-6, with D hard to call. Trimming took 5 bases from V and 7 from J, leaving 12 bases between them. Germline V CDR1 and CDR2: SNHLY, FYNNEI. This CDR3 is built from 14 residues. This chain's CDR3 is CASSMREQNSPLHF. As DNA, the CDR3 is TGTGCCAGCAGTATGAGGGAGCAGAATTCACCCCTCCACTTT.

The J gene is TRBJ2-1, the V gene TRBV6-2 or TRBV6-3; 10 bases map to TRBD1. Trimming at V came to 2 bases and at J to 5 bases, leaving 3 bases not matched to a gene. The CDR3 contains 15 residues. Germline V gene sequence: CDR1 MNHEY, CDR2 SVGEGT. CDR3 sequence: CASSYGGTGDNEQFF. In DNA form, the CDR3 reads TGTGCCAGCAGTTACGGTGGGACAGGGGACAATGAGCAGTTCTTC.

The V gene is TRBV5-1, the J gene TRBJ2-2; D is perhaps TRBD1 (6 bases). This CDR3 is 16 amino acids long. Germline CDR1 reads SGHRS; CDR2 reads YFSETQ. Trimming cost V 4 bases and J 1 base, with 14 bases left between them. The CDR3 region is CASSLDGTQNTGELFF. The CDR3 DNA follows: TGCGCCAGCAGCCTCGACGGGACACAGAACACCGGGGAGCTGTTTTTT.